Included here is one T cell receptor beta chain sequence, with context. This sample is part of a study of tumor-infiltrating lymphocytes in oesophageal squamous cell carcinoma. TCRdb ran MiXCR on the PCR reads and lists one entry per CDR3 protein. This sample carries some 14,000 distinct CDR3 sequences, roughly half of them seen once, and the ten largest clones take over 30%. The clonotype was recovered from a male donor with esophageal squamous cell carcinoma. The sequenced material came from esophageal tumor tissue.

This CDR3 reads CASSLTSGTGHTDTQYF. CDR3 coding DNA: TGTGCCAGCAGCTTAACTTCCGGGACAGGGCACACAGATACGCAGTATTTT. The gene calls are TRBV7-6 and TRBJ2-3; 9 bases fit TRBD1. From germline, CDR1 is SGHVS and CDR2 FNYEAQ. This CDR3 contains 17 residues. Trimming removed 2 bases from V and 2 bases from J; junction bases left unmatched: 8.